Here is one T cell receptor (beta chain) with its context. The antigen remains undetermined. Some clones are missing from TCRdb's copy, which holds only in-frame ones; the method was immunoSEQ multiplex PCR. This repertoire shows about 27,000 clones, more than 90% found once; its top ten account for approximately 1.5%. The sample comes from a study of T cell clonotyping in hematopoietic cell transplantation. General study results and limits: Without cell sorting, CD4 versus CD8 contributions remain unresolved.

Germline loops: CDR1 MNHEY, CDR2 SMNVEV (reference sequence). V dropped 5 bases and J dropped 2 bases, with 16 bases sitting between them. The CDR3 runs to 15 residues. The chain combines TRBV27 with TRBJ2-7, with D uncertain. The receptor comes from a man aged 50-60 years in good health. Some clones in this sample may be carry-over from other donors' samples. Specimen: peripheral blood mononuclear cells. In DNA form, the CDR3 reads TGTGCCAGCAGTCCATCCGGATTAGGGCCCTACGAGCAGTACTTC. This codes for CASSPSGLGPYEQYF.